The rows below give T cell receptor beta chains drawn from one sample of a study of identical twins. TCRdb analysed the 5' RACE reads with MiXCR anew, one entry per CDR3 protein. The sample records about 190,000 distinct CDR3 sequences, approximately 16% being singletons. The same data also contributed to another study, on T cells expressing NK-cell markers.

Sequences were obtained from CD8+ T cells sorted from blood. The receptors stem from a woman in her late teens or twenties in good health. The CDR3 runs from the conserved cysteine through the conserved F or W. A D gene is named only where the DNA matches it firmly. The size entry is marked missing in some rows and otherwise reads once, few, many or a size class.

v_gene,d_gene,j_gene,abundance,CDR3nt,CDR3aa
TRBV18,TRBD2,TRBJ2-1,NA,TGTGCCAGCTCACCCTGGTCCAGCGGGAGGGCCACGAATGAGCAGTTCTTC,CASSPWSSGRATNEQFF
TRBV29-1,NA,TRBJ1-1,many,TGCAGCGCCTCCGAGGGAGGTGAAACTGAAGCTTTCTTT,CSASEGGETEAFF
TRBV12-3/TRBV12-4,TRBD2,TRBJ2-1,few,TGTGCCAGCAGTTTAAGACTAGCTTTCGATGAGCAGTTCTTC,CASSLRLAFDEQFF
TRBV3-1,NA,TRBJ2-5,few,TGTGCCAGCAGCCAAGATAACGGGGCGGCTCAAGAGACCCAGTACTTC,CASSQDNGAAQETQYF
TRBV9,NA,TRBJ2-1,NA,TGTGCCAGCAGCGTAGTGGGGGACTGGGATGAGCAGTTCTTC,CASSVVGDWDEQFF
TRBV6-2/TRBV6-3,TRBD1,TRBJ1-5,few,TGTGCCAGCACCGCCAATCCGGGACAGCCTATTATTAATCAGCCCCAGCATTTT,CASTANPGQPIINQPQHF
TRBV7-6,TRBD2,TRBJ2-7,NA,TGTGCCAGCAGCACCCGGGGACTAGGGGGTGGAGAGCAGTACTTC,CASSTRGLGGGEQYF
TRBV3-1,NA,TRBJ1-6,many,TGTGCCAGCAGCGCACCGGGCCTCCAGGAGAATTCACCCCTCCACTTT,CASSAPGLQENSPLHF
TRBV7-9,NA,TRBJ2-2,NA,TGTGCCAGCAGCTTAGGTCTGCCGAACACCGGGGAGCTGTTTTTT,CASSLGLPNTGELFF
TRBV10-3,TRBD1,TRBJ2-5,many,TGTGCCATCAGGGACAGGGTGGAAGACCAAGAGACCCAGTACTTC,CAIRDRVEDQETQYF
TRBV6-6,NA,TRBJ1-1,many,TGTGCCAGCAGTACACTCGGGACGCTTGAAGCTTTCTTT,CASSTLGTLEAFF
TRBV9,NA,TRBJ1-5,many,TGTGCCAGCAGCGTAGGACAAAACCAGCCCCAGCATTTT,CASSVGQNQPQHF
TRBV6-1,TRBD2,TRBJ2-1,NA,TGTGCCAGCAGGATACTAGCGGGGGGGCCGAATGAGCAGTTCTTC,CASRILAGGPNEQFF
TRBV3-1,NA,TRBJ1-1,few,TGTGCCAGCAGCCAAGAAGAAGGGAACACTGAAGCTTTCTTT,CASSQEEGNTEAFF
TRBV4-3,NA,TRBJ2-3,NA,TGCGCCAGCAGCCTTCGGACCCGAGAAAGGGATACGCAGTATTTT,CASSLRTRERDTQYF
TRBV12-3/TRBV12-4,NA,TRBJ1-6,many,TGTGCCAGCAGTTTAGGGGCAGTCACATTGAGGAATTCACCCCTCCACTTT,CASSLGAVTLRNSPLHF
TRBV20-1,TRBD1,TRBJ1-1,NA,TGCAGTGCCAGTGTGGGGCCGGGACAGGGTATCACTGAAGCTTTCTTT,CSASVGPGQGITEAFF
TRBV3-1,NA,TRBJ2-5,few,TGTGCCAGCAGCCTCTATTCTAGCGCGCAAGAGACCCAGTACTTC,CASSLYSSAQETQYF
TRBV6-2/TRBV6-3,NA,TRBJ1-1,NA,TGTGCCAGCAGTTACGGAGGAGTCACTGAAGCTTTCTTT,CASSYGGVTEAFF
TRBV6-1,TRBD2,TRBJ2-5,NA,TGTGCCAGCACCCTGCTAGCGGCACAGACCCAGTACTTC,CASTLLAAQTQYF
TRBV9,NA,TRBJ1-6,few,TGTGCCAGCAGCGTAGGGAGTTCACCCCTCCACTTT,CASSVGSSPLHF
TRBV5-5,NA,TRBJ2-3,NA,TGTGCCAGCAGCTGGGCCGGCGGCACCACAGATACGCAGTATTTT,CASSWAGGTTDTQYF
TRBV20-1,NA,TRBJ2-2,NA,TGCAGTGCTAGACCCCCGGGGGGGGAGCTGTTTTTT,CSARPPGGELFF
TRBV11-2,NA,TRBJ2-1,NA,TGTGCCAGCAGCTTTTCCGATGAGCAGTTCTTC,CASSFSDEQFF
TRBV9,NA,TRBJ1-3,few,TGTGCCAGCAGCGGCGGGGGCACTGGAAACACCATATATTTT,CASSGGGTGNTIYF
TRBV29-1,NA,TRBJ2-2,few,TGCAGCGTTATCGAGGGCCGCGGCGGGGAGCTGTTTTTT,CSVIEGRGGELFF
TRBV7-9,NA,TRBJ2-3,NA,TGTGCCAGCACCGACGTCGGGTACCCCACAGATACGCAGTATTTT,CASTDVGYPTDTQYF
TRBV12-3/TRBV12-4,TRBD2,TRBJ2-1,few,TGTGCCAGCAGTTTCGGGGGGGCGGTCAATGAGCAGTTCTTC,CASSFGGAVNEQFF
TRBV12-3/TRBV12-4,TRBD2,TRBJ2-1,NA,TGTGCCAGCAGTCCCCTGGGACTAGCGGGAGTGAATGAGCAGTTCTTC,CASSPLGLAGVNEQFF
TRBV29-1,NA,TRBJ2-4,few,TGCAGCGTTGTGGAGGCAGAAATATTAAACATTCAGTACTTC,CSVVEAEILNIQYF
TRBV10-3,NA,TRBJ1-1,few,TGTGCCATCAGTGAGTCGACGTGGCAGGCGAACACTGAAGCTTTCTTT,CAISESTWQANTEAFF
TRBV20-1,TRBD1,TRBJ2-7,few,TGCAGTGCTACGGACAGGGTTCATTCCTACGAGCAGTACTTC,CSATDRVHSYEQYF
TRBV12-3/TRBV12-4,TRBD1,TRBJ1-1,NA,TGTGCCAGCAAACCGACAGGGATGAACACTGAAGCTTTCTTT,CASKPTGMNTEAFF
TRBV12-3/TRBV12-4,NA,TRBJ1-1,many,TGTGCCAGCAGTTTGGGACACATGACTTTCTTT,CASSLGHMTFF
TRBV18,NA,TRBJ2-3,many,TGTGCCAGCTCACCCGAAAATACTAGGACCCTAAGCACAGATACGCAGTATTTT,CASSPENTRTLSTDTQYF
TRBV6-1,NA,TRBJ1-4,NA,TGTGCCAGCAGTGAGCAGACACGCCGGGACGAAAAACTGTTTTTT,CASSEQTRRDEKLFF
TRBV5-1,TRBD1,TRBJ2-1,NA,TGCGCCAGCAGCTTGGGAGTGCGACAGGGGTACAATGAGCAGTTCTTC,CASSLGVRQGYNEQFF